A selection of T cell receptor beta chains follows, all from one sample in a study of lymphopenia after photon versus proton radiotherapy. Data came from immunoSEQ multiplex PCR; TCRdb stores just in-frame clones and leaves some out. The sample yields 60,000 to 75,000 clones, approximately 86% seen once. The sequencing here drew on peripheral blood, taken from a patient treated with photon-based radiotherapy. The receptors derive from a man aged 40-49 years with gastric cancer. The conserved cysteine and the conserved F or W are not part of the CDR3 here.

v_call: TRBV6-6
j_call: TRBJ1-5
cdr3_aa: ATYQWGSNQPQH

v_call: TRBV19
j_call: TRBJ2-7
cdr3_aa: ASSGRAQGYEQY

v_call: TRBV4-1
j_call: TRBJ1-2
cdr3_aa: ASSQSAGANYGYT

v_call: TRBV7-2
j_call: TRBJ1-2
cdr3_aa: ASSPGRGIHYGYT

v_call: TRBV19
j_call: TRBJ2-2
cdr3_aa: ATLHTGSALTGELF

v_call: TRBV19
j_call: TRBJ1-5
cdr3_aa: ASSSRVNQPQH

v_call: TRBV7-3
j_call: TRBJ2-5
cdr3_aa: ASSPQGRDGETQY

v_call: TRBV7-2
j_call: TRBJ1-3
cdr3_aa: ASRARTGNTIY

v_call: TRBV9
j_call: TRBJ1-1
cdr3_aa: ASSVVGINTEAF

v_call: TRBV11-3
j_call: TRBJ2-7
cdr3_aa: ASSLGSLGSYEQY

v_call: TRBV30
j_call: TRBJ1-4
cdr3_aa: AWSRRQIHEKLF

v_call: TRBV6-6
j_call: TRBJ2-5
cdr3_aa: ASSYSKGWVQETQY

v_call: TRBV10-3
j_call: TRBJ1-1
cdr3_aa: AIRPDRAINTEAF

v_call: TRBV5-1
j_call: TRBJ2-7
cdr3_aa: ASSLRGVTSDEQY

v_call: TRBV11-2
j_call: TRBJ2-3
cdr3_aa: ASSLAAGALMADTQY

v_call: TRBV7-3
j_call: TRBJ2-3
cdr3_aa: ASSPQSGGGPDTQY

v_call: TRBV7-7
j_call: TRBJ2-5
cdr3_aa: ASSLSTSGGIQETQY

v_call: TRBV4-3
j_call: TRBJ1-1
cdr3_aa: ASSQGRGDTEAF

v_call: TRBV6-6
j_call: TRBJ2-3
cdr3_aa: ASSRTSGGDTQY

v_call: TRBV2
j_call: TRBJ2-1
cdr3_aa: ASSEASGGPSYNEQF

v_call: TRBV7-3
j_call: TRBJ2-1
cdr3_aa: ASSLSGRYNEQF

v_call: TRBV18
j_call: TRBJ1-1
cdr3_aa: ASSPQGMNTEAF

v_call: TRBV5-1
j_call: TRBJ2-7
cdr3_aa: ASGGDSDEQY

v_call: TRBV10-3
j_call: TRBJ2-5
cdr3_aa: AIGYRGEETQY

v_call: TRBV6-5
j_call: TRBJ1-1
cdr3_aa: ASRTGNTEAF

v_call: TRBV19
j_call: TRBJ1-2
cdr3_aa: ASSRGPTANYGYT

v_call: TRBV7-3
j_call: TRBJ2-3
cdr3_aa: ASSSTASSASDTQY

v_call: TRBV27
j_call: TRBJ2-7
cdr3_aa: ASSLSTRASRY

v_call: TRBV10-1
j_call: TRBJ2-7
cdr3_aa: ASRADREFPYEQY

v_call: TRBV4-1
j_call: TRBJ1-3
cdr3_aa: ASSQAGTAGNTIY

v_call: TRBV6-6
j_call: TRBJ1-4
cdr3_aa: ASSQGGANEKLF

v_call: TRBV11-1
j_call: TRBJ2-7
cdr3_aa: ATRGDNSYEQY

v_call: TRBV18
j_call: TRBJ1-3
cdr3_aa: ASSPLPSSGNTIY

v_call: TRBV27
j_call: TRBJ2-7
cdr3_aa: ASSDASGRYDEQY

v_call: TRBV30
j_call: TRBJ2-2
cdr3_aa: AWTQKGLGAMNTGELF

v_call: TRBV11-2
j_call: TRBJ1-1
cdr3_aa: ASSLRRRTLAVNTEAF

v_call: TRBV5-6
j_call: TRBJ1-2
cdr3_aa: ASSWGQVVDGYT

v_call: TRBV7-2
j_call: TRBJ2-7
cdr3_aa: ASSAPSRGSSYEQY

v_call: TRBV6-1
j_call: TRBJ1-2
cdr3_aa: ASSRDYANYGYT

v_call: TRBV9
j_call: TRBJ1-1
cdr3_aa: ASSTGALNTEAF

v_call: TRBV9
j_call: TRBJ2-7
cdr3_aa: ASSPRQGAYEQY

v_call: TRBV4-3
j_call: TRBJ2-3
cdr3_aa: ASSQDITPGGQTDTQY

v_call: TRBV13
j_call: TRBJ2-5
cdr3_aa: ASYSSQGLEETQY

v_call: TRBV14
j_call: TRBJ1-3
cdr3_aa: ASSPSGNTIY

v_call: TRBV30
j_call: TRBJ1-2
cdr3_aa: ALLGDNYGYT

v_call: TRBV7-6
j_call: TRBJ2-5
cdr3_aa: ASSLVGVWETQY

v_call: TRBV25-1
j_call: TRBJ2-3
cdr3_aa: ASRDRITDTQY

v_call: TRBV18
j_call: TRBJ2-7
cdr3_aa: ASSYSQGLRGEQY

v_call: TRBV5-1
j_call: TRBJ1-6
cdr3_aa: ASSPWPGLDNSPLH

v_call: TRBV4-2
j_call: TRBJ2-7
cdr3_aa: ASSQVFKGAPYEQY

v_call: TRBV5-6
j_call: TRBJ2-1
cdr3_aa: ASSVWDRDNEQF

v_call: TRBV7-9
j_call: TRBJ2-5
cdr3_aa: ASSLGEETQY

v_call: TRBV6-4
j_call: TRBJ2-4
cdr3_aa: ASSETSGGANIQY

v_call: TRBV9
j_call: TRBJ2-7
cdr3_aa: ASSVEEGTYEQY

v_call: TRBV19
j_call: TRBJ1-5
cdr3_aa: ASSTGLKQPQH

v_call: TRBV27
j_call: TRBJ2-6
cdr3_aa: ASSLFGGPSGANVLT

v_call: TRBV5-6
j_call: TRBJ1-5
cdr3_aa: ASSFAGAGNQPQH

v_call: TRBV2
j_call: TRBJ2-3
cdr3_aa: ASLATQGLSNTQY

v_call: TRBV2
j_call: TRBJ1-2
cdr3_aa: ASSPRYYGYT